This TCR beta chain stems from a study of shared clonotypes between healthy human individuals. All of the donors resided in Nashville, Tennessee, and each was a Caucasian adult. Overall study results and limits: Non-shared clonotypes displayed generation probabilities falling below those of clonotypes present in all four donors.

V was pared by 4 bases and J by 0 bases, with 3 bases of the junction left unmatched. Germline CDR1 is SGHRS and CDR2 is YFSETQ. The CDR3 runs to 14 residues. The run depth of the assay was deep. The table came from immunoSEQ multiplex PCR; TCRdb's copy has only in-frame clones and leaves some out. The sample shows roughly 1.5 million clones, 95% to 99% of them seen only once. As concerns this clone: The target antigen is unknown. The sample carries other DNA sequences with the same CDR3.

Sequences were obtained from naive CD4+ T cells sorted from blood. Specified subset: CD45RA+ positively selected. The gene calls are TRBV5-1 and TRBJ2-7; 8 positions agree with TRBD1. The clonotype was recovered from a man aged 25 to 40 in good health. This chain's CDR3 is CASSVTGASYEQYF. Here the CDR3 DNA reads TGCGCCAGCAGCGTGACAGGGGCCTCCTACGAGCAGTACTTC.